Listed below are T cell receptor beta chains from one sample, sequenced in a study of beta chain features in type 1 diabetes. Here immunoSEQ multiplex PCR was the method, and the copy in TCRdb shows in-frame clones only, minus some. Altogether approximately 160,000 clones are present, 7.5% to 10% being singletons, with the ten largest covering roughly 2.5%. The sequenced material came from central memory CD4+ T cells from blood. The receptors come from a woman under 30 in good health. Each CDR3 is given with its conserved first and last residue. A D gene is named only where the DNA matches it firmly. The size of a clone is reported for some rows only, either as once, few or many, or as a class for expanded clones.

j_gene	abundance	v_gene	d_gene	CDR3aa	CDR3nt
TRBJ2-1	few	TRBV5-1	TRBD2	CASSEGLAGVNEQFF	TGCGCCAGCAGCGAGGGACTAGCGGGGGTCAATGAGCAGTTCTTC
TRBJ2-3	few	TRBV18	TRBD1	CASSPGMGQGTRDTQYF	TGTGCCAGCTCACCAGGTATGGGACAGGGGACCAGAGATACGCAGTATTTT
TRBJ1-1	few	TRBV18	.	CASSPSRQGNTEAFF	TGTGCCAGCTCACCCAGCAGGCAGGGGAACACTGAAGCTTTCTTT
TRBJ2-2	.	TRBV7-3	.	CASRRGAGELFF	TGTGCCAGCAGACGGGGGGCTGGGGAGCTGTTTTTT
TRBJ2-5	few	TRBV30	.	CAWSRGGSETQYF	TGTGCCTGGAGTAGGGGGGGCTCAGAGACCCAGTACTTC
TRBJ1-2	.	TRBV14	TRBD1	CASSQRQGAHGYTF	TGTGCCAGCAGCCAGCGACAGGGGGCCCATGGCTACACCTTC
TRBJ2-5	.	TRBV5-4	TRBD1	CASSLGGTGGQETQYF	TGTGCCAGCAGCTTGGGGGGGACAGGGGGACAAGAGACCCAGTACTTC
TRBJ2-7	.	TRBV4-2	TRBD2	CASSQMERGSGREDEQYF	TGTGCCAGCAGCCAAATGGAGAGGGGTAGCGGGAGGGAGGACGAGCAGTACTTC
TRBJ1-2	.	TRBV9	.	CASSVEAGYGYTF	TGTGCCAGCAGCGTAGAGGCGGGCTATGGCTACACCTTC
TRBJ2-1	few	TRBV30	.	CACEAIPYNEQFF	TGTGCCTGTGAAGCGATTCCCTACAATGAGCAGTTCTTC
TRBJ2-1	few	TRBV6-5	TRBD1	CASSYRDRPYNEQFF	TGTGCCAGCAGTTACCGGGACAGACCCTACAATGAGCAGTTCTTC
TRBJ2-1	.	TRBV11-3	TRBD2	CASSLDQGGSGSHNEQFF	TGTGCCAGCAGCTTAGATCAGGGCGGTAGCGGGAGCCACAATGAGCAGTTCTTC
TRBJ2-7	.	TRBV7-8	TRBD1	CASSRDRGRDEQYF	TGTGCCAGCAGTAGGGACAGGGGGCGGGACGAGCAGTACTTC
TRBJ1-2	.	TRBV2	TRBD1	CASRGTGGNYGYTF	TGTGCCAGCAGAGGGACAGGAGGCAACTATGGCTACACCTTC
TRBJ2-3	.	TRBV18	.	CASSPPSTDTQYF	TGTGCCAGCTCACCTCCTAGCACAGATACGCAGTATTTT
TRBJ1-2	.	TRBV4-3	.	CASSQDLGEYGYTF	TGCGCCAGCAGCCAAGATTTAGGGGAATATGGCTACACCTTC
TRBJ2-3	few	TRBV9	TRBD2	CASSVGGSGIATDTQYF	TGTGCCAGCAGCGTAGGAGGTAGCGGGATCGCCACAGATACGCAGTATTTT
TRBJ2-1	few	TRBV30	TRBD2	CALAPSGGGGEQFF	TGTGCCTTGGCCCCTAGCGGGGGGGGCGGGGAGCAGTTCTTC
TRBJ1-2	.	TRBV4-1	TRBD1	CASSHRDSRSNYGYTF	TGCGCCAGCAGTCATAGGGACAGCAGATCTAACTATGGCTACACCTTC
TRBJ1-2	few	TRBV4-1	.	CASSQDRGPKGARYGYTF	TGCGCCAGCAGCCAAGATCGAGGACCTAAGGGAGCACGCTATGGCTACACCTTC
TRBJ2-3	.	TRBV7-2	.	CASSLNQPGGSSTDTQYF	TGTGCCAGCAGCTTAAATCAACCTGGCGGGTCTAGCACAGATACGCAGTATTTT
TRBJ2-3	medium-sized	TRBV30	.	CAWQVSTDTQYF	TGTGCCTGGCAGGTCAGCACAGATACGCAGTATTTT
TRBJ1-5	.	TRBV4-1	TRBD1	CASSHSGQGGNQPQHF	TGCGCCAGCAGCCACTCGGGACAGGGAGGCAATCAGCCCCAGCATTTT
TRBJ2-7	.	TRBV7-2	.	CASSSAGSYEQYF	TGTGCCAGCAGCTCCGCCGGGTCCTACGAGCAGTACTTC
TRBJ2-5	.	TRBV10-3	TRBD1	CAISLGQQETQYF	TGTGCCATCAGCTTGGGACAGCAAGAGACCCAGTACTTC
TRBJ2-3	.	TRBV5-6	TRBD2	CASSLRGGTDTQYF	TGTGCCAGCAGCTTGCGGGGGGGCACAGATACGCAGTATTTT
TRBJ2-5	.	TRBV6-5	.	CASRPPGVETQYF	TGTGCCAGCAGACCACCAGGGGTCGAGACCCAGTACTTC
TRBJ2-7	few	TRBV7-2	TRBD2	CASSRERTSPYEQYF	TGTGCCAGCAGCCGAGAGCGGACTAGCCCCTACGAGCAGTACTTC
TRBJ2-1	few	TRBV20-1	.	CSATGNEQFF	TGCAGTGCTACAGGCAATGAGCAGTTCTTC
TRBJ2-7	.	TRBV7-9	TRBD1	CASSSNDRVAYEQYF	TGTGCCAGCAGCTCCAACGACAGGGTCGCCTACGAGCAGTACTTC
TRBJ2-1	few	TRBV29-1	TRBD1	CSVGRTGVEQFF	TGCAGCGTTGGGCGGACAGGGGTTGAGCAGTTCTTC
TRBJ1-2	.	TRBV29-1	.	CSVVTGTNLYGYTF	TGCAGCGTTGTGACGGGGACAAACCTCTATGGCTACACCTTC
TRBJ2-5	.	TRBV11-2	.	CASSPRRSLYQETQYF	TGTGCCAGCAGCCCCCGACGGAGCCTGTACCAAGAGACCCAGTACTTC
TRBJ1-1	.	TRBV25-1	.	CASSESGHTEAFF	TGTGCCAGCAGTGAATCAGGGCACACTGAAGCTTTCTTT
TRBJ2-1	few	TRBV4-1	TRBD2	CASSQRSGGRDEQFF	TGCGCCAGCAGCCAGAGGAGCGGGGGAAGGGATGAGCAGTTCTTC
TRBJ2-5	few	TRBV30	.	CAWSRDNSETQYF	TGTGCCTGGAGTAGGGACAACTCAGAGACCCAGTACTTC
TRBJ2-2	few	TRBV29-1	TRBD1	CSVQGQGNTGELFF	TGCAGCGTTCAAGGACAGGGGAACACCGGGGAGCTGTTTTTT
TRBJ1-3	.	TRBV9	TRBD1	CARDRDRESLTGNTIYF	TGTGCCAGGGACCGGGACAGGGAGTCCCTGACTGGAAACACCATATATTTT
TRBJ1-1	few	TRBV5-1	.	CASSLDSKAFF	TGCGCCAGCAGCTTGGACTCGAAAGCTTTCTTT
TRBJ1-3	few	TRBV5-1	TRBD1	CASSPGQTYSGNTIYF	TGCGCCAGCAGCCCGGGACAGACTTACTCTGGAAACACCATATATTTT
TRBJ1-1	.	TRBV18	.	CASSRLTTTEAFF	TGTGCCAGCTCACGCTTAACTACCACTGAAGCTTTCTTT
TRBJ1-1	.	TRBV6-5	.	CASSPQGHTEAFF	TGTGCCAGCAGCCCTCAGGGTCACACTGAAGCTTTCTTT
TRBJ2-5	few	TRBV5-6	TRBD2	CASSFSGGRETQYF	TGTGCCAGCAGCTTTAGCGGGGGCAGAGAGACCCAGTACTTC
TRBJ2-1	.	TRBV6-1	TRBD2	CASSESPPAGLYNEQFF	TGTGCCAGCAGTGAATCCCCCCCAGCGGGACTTTACAATGAGCAGTTCTTC
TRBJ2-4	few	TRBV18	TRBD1	CASSPFKGQGTNIQYF	TGTGCCAGCTCACCATTTAAGGGACAGGGTACAAACATTCAGTACTTC
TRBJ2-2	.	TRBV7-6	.	CASSPRGDTGELFF	TGTGCCAGCAGCCCCCGAGGCGACACCGGGGAGCTGTTTTTT
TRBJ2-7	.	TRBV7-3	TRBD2	CASSLPTSGNSYEQYF	TGTGCCAGCAGCCTCCCGACTAGCGGGAACTCCTACGAGCAGTACTTC
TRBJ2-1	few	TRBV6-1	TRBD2	CASSAITTGGYNEQFF	TGTGCCAGCAGTGCGATAACAACGGGAGGATACAATGAGCAGTTCTTC
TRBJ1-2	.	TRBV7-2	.	CASSLNYGYTF	TGTGCCAGCAGCCTGAACTATGGCTACACCTTC
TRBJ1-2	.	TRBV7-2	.	CASSFDGRDGYTF	TGTGCCAGCAGTTTCGACGGGAGGGATGGCTACACCTTC
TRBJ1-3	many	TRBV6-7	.	CASSYSTENPGNTIYF	TGTGCCAGCAGTTACTCGACAGAGAACCCTGGAAACACCATATATTTT
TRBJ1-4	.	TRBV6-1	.	CAVRGDTDEKLFF	TGTGCCGTTCGGGGGGACACGGATGAAAAACTGTTTTTT